This T cell receptor (beta chain) derives from a study of T cell repertoires in cytomegalovirus infection. The length of the CDR3 is 16 residues. Germline values: CDR1 MNHEY, CDR2 SVGAGI. Trimming left V 0 bases short and J 3 bases short, with 15 bases between. TCRdb reprocessed the reads via MiXCR and lists one record per CDR3 protein. The sample contains over 150,000 distinct CDR3 sequences, about a sixth of which appear only once. This clonotype was obtained from a human donor in good health (CMV status not recorded). Some clones in this sample may be carry-over from other donors' samples. This chain connects TRBV6-5 to TRBJ2-7; D may be TRBD2 (6 bases). Sequencing input: CD8+ T cells from PBMCs. The CDR3 nucleotides read TGTGCCAGCAGTTACTCGATCCGGGGGTCGAGCTACGAGCAGTACTTC. Its protein product is CASSYSIRGSSYEQYF.